A selection of T cell receptor beta chains follows, all from one sample in a study of cytomegalovirus exposure and HLA in healthy donors. Using immunoSEQ multiplex PCR, the repertoire was profiled, and TCRdb retains in-frame clones only, with some absent. The data show roughly 200,000 clones, 85% to 90% seen once. Sequencing used PBMCs. Receptors were obtained from a woman in her late teens or twenties in good health and CMV-seronegative. Both conserved end residues are part of each CDR3. A D gene is named only where the DNA matches it firmly. Part of the rows lack a size; the others show once, few, many or a class for expanded clones.

TRBD2 TRBJ2-2 TRBV5-1 NA CASSFSFGAGTGELFF TGCGCCAGCAGCTTTTCCTTCGGAGCGGGGACCGGGGAGCTGTTTTTT
TRBD2 TRBJ2-1 TRBV19 NA CASSMIAGVLDEQFF TGTGCCAGTAGTATGATAGCGGGAGTTCTGGATGAGCAGTTCTTC
TRBD1 TRBJ2-2 TRBV4-3 NA CASSQDNTGGSPTGELFF TGCGCCAGCAGCCAAGATAACACAGGGGGCTCCCCCACCGGGGAGCTGTTTTTT
NA TRBJ1-5 TRBV19 NA CASSMKPNQPQHF TGTGCCAGTAGTATGAAGCCCAATCAGCCCCAGCATTTT
NA TRBJ2-2 TRBV5-1 NA CASSLFSQSTGELFF TGCGCCAGCAGCTTGTTTAGCCAATCCACCGGGGAGCTGTTTTTT
NA TRBJ2-1 TRBV4-3 few CASSHQLASYNEQFF TGCGCCAGCAGCCACCAATTGGCCTCCTACAATGAGCAGTTCTTC
NA TRBJ2-3 TRBV11-3 NA CASSLVSTDTQYF TGTGCCAGCAGCTTAGTAAGCACAGATACGCAGTATTTT
NA TRBJ2-1 TRBV6-6 NA CASSVSYNEQFF TGTGCCAGCAGCGTCTCCTACAATGAGCAGTTCTTC
NA TRBJ2-7 TRBV7-2 NA CASSSQTEVWGEQYF TGTGCCAGCAGCTCCCAGACAGAGGTATGGGGAGAGCAGTACTTC
NA TRBJ1-5 TRBV21-1 NA CASSKPGRDSNQPQHF TGTGCCAGCAGCAAACCCGGGAGGGATAGCAATCAGCCCCAGCATTTT
NA TRBJ1-1 TRBV6-5 NA CATQNSRGKAFF TGTGCCACCCAAAACTCCCGAGGGAAAGCTTTCTTT
TRBD1 TRBJ2-1 TRBV18 NA CASSPFGQGDNEQFF TGTGCCAGCTCACCTTTCGGACAGGGGGACAATGAGCAGTTCTTC
NA TRBJ1-1 TRBV15 NA CATSRSMGAMNTEAFF TGTGCCACCAGCAGGTCCATGGGGGCGATGAACACTGAAGCTTTCTTT
TRBD1 TRBJ1-3 TRBV5-3 once CARSLESPPVQGAGLNTIYF TGTGCCAGAAGCTTGGAATCCCCGCCCGTACAGGGGGCCGGCTTAAACACCATATATTTT
NA TRBJ1-5 TRBV30 NA CAWSARENQPQHF TGTGCCTGGAGTGCTAGGGAGAATCAGCCCCAGCATTTT
TRBD1 TRBJ2-1 TRBV18 once CASSPSGQGNEQFF TGTGCCAGCTCACCATCGGGACAGGGGAATGAGCAGTTCTTC
NA TRBJ2-5 TRBV5-5 NA CASSSMDNREETQYF TGTGCCAGCAGCTCTATGGACAACCGCGAAGAGACCCAGTACTTC
TRBD1 TRBJ1-1 TRBV30 NA CAWETGRAFF TGTGCCTGGGAGACAGGGCGAGCTTTCTTT
TRBD2 TRBJ2-5 TRBV5-6 NA CASSLVASGGETQYF TGTGCCAGCAGCTTGGTGGCTAGCGGGGGGGAGACCCAGTACTTC
NA TRBJ1-2 TRBV25-1 once CASSPRGYGYTF TGTGCCAGCAGCCCTCGGGGTTATGGCTACACCTTC
TRBD2 TRBJ2-3 TRBV27 once CASSILAGDSDTQYF TGTGCCAGCAGTATACTAGCGGGAGATTCAGATACGCAGTATTTT
TRBD2 TRBJ2-1 TRBV4-1 NA CASSERLAGGVSSYNEQFF TGCGCCAGCAGCGAACGACTAGCGGGAGGCGTCAGCTCCTACAATGAGCAGTTCTTC
NA TRBJ1-4 TRBV4-2 NA CASSPGWRANEKLFF TGTGCCAGCAGCCCAGGGTGGAGGGCTAATGAAAAACTGTTTTTT
TRBD1 TRBJ1-1 TRBV5-1 NA CASTESLTGDTEAFF TGCGCCAGCACGGAATCCTTGACAGGGGACACTGAAGCTTTCTTT
NA TRBJ2-3 TRBV9 NA CASSVTGTPSTDTQYF TGTGCCAGCAGCGTAACCGGGACACCTAGCACAGATACGCAGTATTTT
NA TRBJ1-2 TRBV6-1 NA CASSEVGFGYTF TGTGCCAGCAGTGAAGTCGGGTTTGGCTACACCTTC
NA TRBJ2-1 TRBV5-1 NA CASSLVPTILKDYNEQFF TGCGCCAGCAGCTTGGTCCCAACAATCCTCAAAGACTACAATGAGCAGTTCTTC
NA TRBJ1-2 TRBV13 NA CASRPTPGFDSGYTF TGTGCCAGCAGACCTACCCCAGGGTTTGATAGTGGCTACACCTTC
TRBD1 TRBJ2-7 TRBV4-1 NA CASSQLLAGQGSEEQYF TGCGCCAGCAGCCAATTACTGGCGGGACAGGGGTCGGAAGAGCAGTACTTC
NA TRBJ1-1 TRBV18 once CASSPLEGGMDTEAFF TGTGCCAGCTCACCACTGGAGGGAGGAATGGACACTGAAGCTTTCTTT
TRBD2 TRBJ2-5 TRBV7-6 NA CASRTLAGAIVAQYF TGTGCCAGCAGGACCCTAGCGGGGGCTATAGTGGCCCAGTACTTC
TRBD2 TRBJ2-1 TRBV7-9 NA CASSSSSGSHEQFF TGTGCCAGCAGCTCCTCTAGCGGGAGTCATGAGCAGTTCTTC
TRBD1 TRBJ2-5 TRBV5-1 NA CASSLGQGEETQYF TGCGCCAGCAGCTTGGGACAGGGCGAAGAGACCCAGTACTTC
NA TRBJ1-1 TRBV30 NA CAWSVPKGYKAGVGTEAFF TGTGCCTGGAGTGTACCAAAAGGATATAAGGCGGGGGTCGGCACTGAAGCTTTCTTT
NA TRBJ2-3 TRBV10-1 NA CASSQRLAGYGADTQYF TGCGCCAGCAGTCAGCGTCTAGCCGGGTACGGGGCAGATACGCAGTATTTT
NA TRBJ2-6 TRBV6-5 NA CASSNSGANVLTF TGTGCCAGCAGCAACTCTGGGGCCAACGTCCTGACTTTC
TRBD2 TRBJ2-1 TRBV29-1 NA CSVSKRLAGDYEQFF TGCAGCGTTTCCAAACGACTAGCGGGAGACTACGAGCAGTTCTTC
NA TRBJ1-2 TRBV2 NA CASSEPTDGQANYGYTF TGTGCCAGCAGCGAACCCACGGACGGACAAGCTAACTATGGCTACACCTTC
TRBD1 TRBJ1-2 TRBV10-3 NA CAISGQGNYYGYTF TGTGCCATCAGCGGACAGGGGAACTACTATGGCTACACCTTC
NA TRBJ1-2 TRBV19 NA CASSTRTFGYTF TGTGCCAGTAGTACCCGGACATTTGGCTACACCTTC
TRBD1 TRBJ2-3 TRBV5-1 once CASSRDSSTDTQYF TGCGCCAGCTCCCGGGACAGTAGCACAGATACGCAGTATTTT
NA TRBJ1-5 TRBV6-1 few CASSNTHNQPQHF TGTGCCAGCAGTAACACACACAATCAGCCCCAGCATTTT
NA TRBJ2-1 TRBV14 NA CASSQGLNNEQFF TGTGCCAGCAGCCAGGGCCTCAACAATGAGCAGTTCTTC
NA TRBJ2-3 TRBV30 NA CAWSTGLIPSQPDTQYF TGTGCCTGGAGCACAGGACTAATTCCCTCGCAGCCAGATACGCAGTATTTT
NA TRBJ1-2 TRBV9 NA CASSETRGRETYGYTF TGTGCCAGCAGCGAGACAAGGGGTCGCGAGACTTATGGCTACACCTTC
NA TRBJ2-2 TRBV7-9 NA CASSFVPGISPGELFF TGTGCCAGCAGCTTTGTCCCGGGGATCTCCCCCGGGGAGCTGTTTTTT
TRBD1 TRBJ1-2 TRBV6-4 NA CASSDPTGTGDGYTF TGTGCCAGCAGTGACCCGACCGGGACAGGGGATGGCTACACCTTC
NA TRBJ2-7 TRBV9 NA CASSVATGNYEQYF TGTGCCAGCAGCGTAGCGACGGGGAACTACGAGCAGTACTTC
TRBD2 TRBJ2-1 TRBV7-2 once CASSFSPSGGAMDEQFF TGTGCCAGCAGCTTCAGCCCTAGCGGGGGGGCCATGGATGAGCAGTTCTTC
NA TRBJ1-1 TRBV6-1 few CASSENRNTEAFF TGTGCCAGCAGTGAGAACAGGAACACTGAAGCTTTCTTT